These T cell receptor beta chains were read from a single sample in a study of regulatory T cells in long-lasting Graves disease. A single record per CDR3 protein comes from TCRdb applying MiXCR to the multiplex PCR reads. The sample shows more than 650,000 distinct CDR3 sequences, 30% of them seen only once. The sequencing used peripheral blood mononuclear cells (PBMCs), collected when the disease was refractory, from a patient treated with antithyroid drugs. The receptors were sampled from a female donor with Graves disease. The CDR3 runs from the conserved cysteine through the conserved F or W. The D gene is left open where the match is weak. A row's size may be missing; if present it is once, few, many or a size class.

CDR3aa	CDR3nt	v_gene	j_gene	d_gene	abundance
CSTGQNTEAFF	TGCAGCACAGGACAGAACACTGAAGCTTTCTTT	TRBV29-1	TRBJ1-1	NA	few
CASSTHSIGNQPQHF	TGTGCCAGTAGTACCCACAGTATCGGTAATCAGCCCCAGCATTTT	TRBV19	TRBJ1-5	NA	few
CASSVDRNSYEQYF	TGTGCCAGTAGTGTGGACAGGAATTCCTACGAGCAGTACTTC	TRBV19	TRBJ2-7	TRBD1	once
CASSLDPRNTEAFF	TGTGCCAGCAGCTTAGATCCCAGGAACACTGAAGCTTTCTTT	TRBV7-9	TRBJ1-1	NA	NA
CSARHTYTEAFF	TGCAGTGCTAGACACACCTACACTGAAGCTTTCTTT	TRBV20-1	TRBJ1-1	NA	NA
CASSDSYTGGTEAFF	TGTGCCAGCAGTGACAGTTATACAGGGGGCACTGAAGCTTTCTTT	TRBV2	TRBJ1-1	TRBD1	many
CASSLTKGINSPLHF	TGTGCCAGCAGTTTAACCAAAGGGATTAATTCACCCCTCCACTTT	TRBV27	TRBJ1-6	NA	many
CSATGGDNQPQHF	TGCAGTGCTACAGGGGGGGACAATCAGCCCCAGCATTTT	TRBV20-1	TRBJ1-5	TRBD1	many
CASRLSVFSTEAFF	TGTGCCAGCAGGTTAAGCGTCTTTTCCACTGAAGCTTTCTTT	TRBV12-3/TRBV12-4	TRBJ1-1	NA	many
CASRGAGLVNTEAFF	TGTGCCAGCAGAGGGGCAGGGCTGGTGAACACTGAAGCTTTCTTT	TRBV25-1	TRBJ1-1	NA	NA
CASRSSQGSGANVLTF	TGTGCCAGCAGGTCCTCACAGGGCTCTGGGGCCAACGTCCTGACTTTC	TRBV28	TRBJ2-6	NA	NA
CASSYRGTDNSPLHF	TGTGCCAGCAGTTACCGGGGGACAGATAATTCACCCCTCCACTTT	TRBV6-2/TRBV6-3	TRBJ1-6	TRBD1	many
CASSPGGTNYGYTF	TGTGCCAGCAGCCCGGGGGGGACCAACTATGGCTACACCTTC	TRBV28	TRBJ1-2	NA	few
CASRLAQDPAGGTPEAFF	TGTGCCAGCAGATTGGCCCAAGACCCGGCCGGCGGGACGCCTGAAGCTTTCTTT	TRBV2	TRBJ1-1	NA	NA
CASQRQGGLLNEQYF	TGTGCCAGCCAACGCCAGGGGGGACTCCTAAACGAGCAGTACTTC	TRBV27	TRBJ2-7	NA	many
CASSLEPVMNTEAFF	TGCGCCAGCAGCTTGGAGCCGGTTATGAACACTGAAGCTTTCTTT	TRBV5-1	TRBJ1-1	NA	few
CASSQEGTGRSGANVLTF	TGTGCCAGCAGCCAAGAGGGGACAGGGCGGTCTGGGGCCAACGTCCTGACTTTC	TRBV3-1	TRBJ2-6	TRBD1	few
CASSVTVETQYF	TGTGCCAGCAGTGTTACAGTGGAGACCCAGTACTTC	TRBV2	TRBJ2-5	NA	many
CSVEELSGQKDGYTF	TGCAGCGTTGAAGAATTGTCAGGTCAGAAGGACGGCTACACCTTC	TRBV29-1	TRBJ1-2	NA	few
CAISGRHEQYF	TGTGCCATTAGCGGGAGGCACGAGCAGTACTTC	TRBV10-3	TRBJ2-7	TRBD2	few
CASSGTGRGTEAFF	TGTGCCAGCAGCGGGACAGGGAGGGGCACTGAAGCTTTCTTT	TRBV19	TRBJ1-1	TRBD1	few
CASSEFEGTEAFF	TGTGCCAGCAGTGAATTCGAGGGCACTGAAGCTTTCTTT	TRBV6-1	TRBJ1-1	NA	few
CSARGSGLGNQPQHF	TGCAGTGCTAGAGGTTCGGGGCTCGGGAATCAGCCCCAGCATTTT	TRBV20-1	TRBJ1-5	NA	NA
CASSLGAGVGDEQFF	TGTGCCAGCAGCTTAGGGGCAGGGGTTGGCGATGAGCAGTTCTTC	TRBV7-9	TRBJ2-1	NA	NA
CASSLYETEAFF	TGTGCCAGCAGCCTCTACGAGACTGAAGCTTTCTTT	TRBV11-1	TRBJ1-1	NA	few
CASSSREQETQYF	TGTGCCAGCAGCTCCAGAGAGCAAGAGACCCAGTACTTC	TRBV7-9	TRBJ2-5	NA	NA
CASSLRQGSNTIYF	TGTGCCAGCAGTTTAAGGCAGGGCTCCAACACCATATATTTT	TRBV12-3/TRBV12-4	TRBJ1-3	NA	few
CASRPGTGAPRYHGYTF	TGTGCCAGCCGACCTGGGACAGGTGCCCCCAGGTATCATGGCTACACCTTC	TRBV6-1	TRBJ1-2	TRBD1	NA
CASSDGHQNTEAFF	TGTGCCAGCAGCGATGGACATCAGAACACTGAAGCTTTCTTT	TRBV7-3	TRBJ1-1	NA	many
CASSPVDRGYEQYF	TGTGCCAGCAGCCCCGTGGACAGGGGCTACGAGCAGTACTTC	TRBV7-9	TRBJ2-7	TRBD1	few
CASSPLGGGYTF	TGCGCCAGCAGCCCTCTGGGAGGCGGCTACACCTTC	TRBV5-1	TRBJ1-2	NA	many
CASSPTSGHQEAQYF	TGCGCCAGCAGCCCGACTAGCGGCCACCAAGAGGCCCAGTACTTC	TRBV4-1	TRBJ2-5	TRBD2	NA
CASSAGGTSDYEQYF	TGCGCCAGCAGTGCCGGGGGGACTAGCGATTACGAGCAGTACTTC	TRBV5-1	TRBJ2-7	TRBD2	NA
CASTIGQEGGYTF	TGCGCCAGCACCATCGGACAGGAAGGTGGCTACACCTTC	TRBV5-1	TRBJ1-2	TRBD1	NA
CASMRDRIAFF	TGTGCCAGTATGAGGGACAGAATAGCTTTCTTT	TRBV19	TRBJ1-1	TRBD1	NA
CASSALQGNSGNTIYF	TGTGCCAGCAGTGCCTTACAGGGGAACTCTGGAAACACCATATATTTT	TRBV6-1	TRBJ1-3	TRBD1	many
CASSGLAGGPGQETQYF	TGTGCCAGCAGTGGACTAGCGGGAGGGCCCGGGCAAGAGACCCAGTACTTC	TRBV6-1	TRBJ2-5	TRBD2	few
CARAGTHNQPQHF	TGTGCCAGGGCCGGGACACACAATCAGCCCCAGCATTTT	TRBV6-4	TRBJ1-5	NA	few
CATKQPNVDSGNTIYF	TGTGCCACCAAGCAGCCGAACGTCGACTCTGGAAACACCATATATTTT	TRBV6-2/TRBV6-3	TRBJ1-3	NA	NA
CSAEGQPNSPLHF	TGCAGTGCCGAGGGACAGCCCAATTCACCCCTCCACTTT	TRBV20-1	TRBJ1-6	TRBD1	NA
CASSVGGLVDGENTDTQYF	TGTGCCAGCAGCGTAGGGGGACTAGTGGATGGGGAAAACACAGATACGCAGTATTTT	TRBV2	TRBJ2-3	TRBD2	NA
CASSFLDGYEQYF	TGTGCCAGCAGCTTCCTAGACGGGTACGAGCAGTACTTC	TRBV11-1	TRBJ2-7	NA	few
CASNLPGTNYGYTF	TGTGCCAGCAATCTCCCCGGGACCAACTATGGCTACACCTTC	TRBV28	TRBJ1-2	NA	NA
CSASLGQEQETQYF	TGCAGTGCCTCCCTCGGACAGGAACAAGAGACCCAGTACTTC	TRBV20-1	TRBJ2-5	TRBD1	NA
CASSVGTSGATKQFF	TGTGCCAGCAGCGTTGGGACTAGCGGGGCGACCAAGCAGTTCTTC	TRBV9	TRBJ2-1	TRBD2	once
CASSLDSINYGYTF	TGCGCCAGCAGCTTGGACAGCATTAACTATGGCTACACCTTC	TRBV5-1	TRBJ1-2	NA	NA
CASSLLWTSGTEQFF	TGTGCCAGCAGTTTACTCTGGACTAGCGGGACCGAGCAGTTCTTC	TRBV28	TRBJ2-1	TRBD2	NA
CASSIGPLDRETTEAFF	TGTGCCAGTAGTATCGGTCCCCTCGACAGGGAAACCACTGAAGCTTTCTTT	TRBV19	TRBJ1-1	TRBD1	NA
CASSLGLVPQETQYF	TGTGCCAGCAGCCTGGGACTAGTGCCTCAAGAGACCCAGTACTTC	TRBV5-5	TRBJ2-5	TRBD2	many
CSAERPSAEYKETQYF	TGCAGTGCCGAAAGACCCAGTGCCGAGTACAAAGAGACCCAGTACTTC	TRBV20-1	TRBJ2-5	NA	NA
CAISESGQGETQYF	TGTGCCATCAGTGAGTCGGGACAGGGGGAGACCCAGTACTTC	TRBV10-3	TRBJ2-5	TRBD1	NA
CASSPRLATYEQYF	TGTGCCAGCAGCCCCAGGCTAGCGACCTACGAGCAGTACTTC	TRBV3-1	TRBJ2-7	NA	NA
CASSYTGLAGGGEQYF	TGTGCCAGCAGTTACACGGGACTAGCGGGAGGAGGCGAGCAGTACTTC	TRBV6-5	TRBJ2-7	TRBD2	few
CASSLWGYGAHTEAFF	TGTGCCAGCAGTTTGTGGGGGTACGGGGCTCACACTGAAGCTTTCTTT	TRBV27	TRBJ1-1	NA	few
CASSEPGTGFNNSPLHF	TGTGCCAGCAGTGAACCCGGGACAGGGTTTAATAATTCACCCCTCCACTTT	TRBV2	TRBJ1-6	TRBD1	NA
CSAPESGRATGELFF	TGCAGTGCCCCCGAGAGCGGGAGGGCCACCGGGGAGCTGTTTTTT	TRBV20-1	TRBJ2-2	TRBD2	NA
CASSYSPSSYNEQFF	TGTGCCAGCAGTTACTCACCGAGCTCCTACAATGAGCAGTTCTTC	TRBV6-9	TRBJ2-1	NA	NA
CASSLVAGPYGYTF	TGTGCCAGCAGCTTAGTCGCGGGACCCTATGGCTACACCTTC	TRBV11-2	TRBJ1-2	NA	few
CATSEPGLLYGYTF	TGTGCCACCAGTGAGCCGGGACTCCTCTATGGCTACACCTTC	TRBV24-1	TRBJ1-2	NA	many
CAIGGVGQPQHF	TGTGCCATCGGTGGGGTAGGTCAGCCCCAGCATTTT	TRBV10-3	TRBJ1-5	NA	NA